The clone carrying this T cell receptor (beta chain) was seen at least ten times. Its antigen is unidentified. V shed 7 bases and J shed 4 bases, with 10 bases lying between them. Per the germline V gene, CDR1 is SNHLY and CDR2 is FYNNEI. CDR3 size: 12 residues. These data are taken from a study of CD8+CD57+ T cells in acquired aplastic anemia. The study, taken as a whole, reports: A set of around 30 CD8+ CDR3 sequences was shared between patients and controls, and these sequences appeared highly expressed in patients.

Genomic DNA provided the template from which TCR beta VDJ and CDR3 profiles were obtained. TCRdb reprocessed the reads with MiXCR, giving one entry per CDR3 protein. Here the sample spans about 220,000 distinct CDR3 sequences, roughly 35% being singletons. The chain is built from TRBV2 and TRBJ2-5; maybe TRBD2 (6 bases). The sample taken for sequencing was sorted CD4+, CD8+, or CD8+CD57+ T cells (not recorded which) from PBMCs. The sequence was obtained from a human donor in good health, serving as a control. In DNA, the CDR3 is TGTGCCAGCACGGCGGGACCAGAGACCCAGTACTTC. Amino acids: CASTAGPETQYF.